Following are 25 T cell receptor beta chains from one sample sequenced in a study of T cells in Graves' hyperthyroidism and ophthalmopathy. TCR beta CDR3 region amplification was performed from RNA transcripts. First-round RT-PCR of the TCR CDR3 relied on the HTBI primer set. TCRdb reprocessed the multiplex PCR reads via MiXCR and lists one record per CDR3 protein. The sample includes 690,000 or so distinct CDR3 sequences, about 17% of them seen just once. The sequenced material came from blood. All receptors derive from a woman in her fifties or sixties with Graves' hyperthyroidism that later progressed to Graves' ophthalmopathy.

The rearrangement joins TRBV5-1 to TRBJ1-1; TRBD1 might be the D (6 bases). Germline loops: CDR1 SGHRS, CDR2 YFSETQ. V shed 4 bases and J shed 4 bases, with 14 bases lying between them. This CDR3 spans 14 amino acids. The CDR3 DNA sequence: TGCGCCAGCAGCGAAACAGGGATTGGCACTGAAGCTTTCTTT. Its translation is CASSETGIGTEAFF.

This clonotype was seen at least ten times. This chain links TRBV4-1 with TRBJ1-4, with D hard to call. Germline CDR1 MGHRA, CDR2 YSYEKL. V was pared by 1 base and J by 8 bases, with 5 bases between. This CDR3 has 12 residues. The CDR3 DNA reads as TGCGCCAGCAGCCAAGCACGAGAAAAACTGTTTTTT. Residues: CASSQAREKLFF.

This clonotype appeared many times. This chain uses TRBV3-1 with TRBJ1-5; possible D gene TRBD1, 6 bases. The CDR3 is 17 residues long. Germline CDR1 and CDR2: LGHDT and YNNKEL (reference sequence). Trimming stripped 0 bases from V and 7 bases from J, with 19 bases between. CDR3 coding DNA: TGTGCCAGCAGCCAAGAGAGGGGGGGCGCGGAAGGCCAGCCCCAGCATTTT. Residues: CASSQERGGAEGQPQHF.

V gene TRBV13 combines with J gene TRBJ2-7; 9 nucleotides align to TRBD1. This CDR3 is 16 amino acids long. With V trimmed by 7 bases and J by 2 bases, 12 bases remained unmatched. CDR1 is PRHDT, CDR2 FYEKMQ, per germline (reference sequence). The CDR3 protein is CASTPRTRQGAYEQYF. The CDR3 nucleotides read TGTGCCAGCACCCCAAGGACCCGACAGGGGGCCTACGAGCAGTACTTC. The whole variable domain, remainder taken from reference TRBV13 and TRBJ2-7, is AAGVIQSPRHLIKEKRETATLKCYPIPRHDTVYWYQQGPGQDPQFLISFYEKMQSDKGSIPDRFSAQQFSDYHSELNMSSLELGDSALYFCASTPRTRQGAYEQYFGPGTRLTVT.

The chain is built from TRBV7-9 and TRBJ1-1, with D possibly being TRBD1 (6 bases). Germline assignment: CDR1 SEHNR and CDR2 FQNEAQ (reference sequence). Trimming removed 10 bases at V and 3 bases at J, with 15 bases between. CDR3 length: 13 amino acids. The CDR3 DNA reads TGTGCCACAGGAAGGGGGTTATACACTGAAGCTTTCTTT. This translates into CATGRGLYTEAFF. Using reference TRBV7-9 and TRBJ1-1 for the parts outside the CDR3, the full variable domain is DTGVSQNPRHKITKRGQNVTFRCDPISEHNRLYWYRQTLGQGPEFLTYFQNEAQLEKSRLLSDRFSAERPKGSFSTLEIQRTEQGDSAMYLCATGRGLYTEAFFGQGTRLTVV.

This clonotype was counted a few times. The genes are TRBV20-1 and TRBJ2-3; 8 nucleotides match TRBD2. The length of the CDR3 is 13 residues. Germline CDR1 and CDR2: DFQATT and SNEGSKA (reference sequence). Unmatched junction bases numbered 7, after V lost 7 bases and J lost 4 bases. The CDR3 reads CSVPGLGADTQYF. The CDR3 DNA reads TGCAGTGTCCCGGGACTAGGTGCAGATACGCAGTATTTT.

At least ten counts were recorded for this clonotype. The chain has TRBV12-3 or TRBV12-4 and TRBJ2-5, with TRBD2 matching over 7 bases. Unmatched junction bases numbered 9, after V lost 3 bases and J lost 2 bases. The CDR3 sequence is 16 residues long. The CDR3 sequence is CASSLGSGESQETQYF. CDR3 DNA: TGTGCCAGCAGTTTGGGAAGCGGGGAGTCGCAAGAGACCCAGTACTTC.

This clonotype came up a few times. The chain couples TRBV7-9 to TRBJ2-1; the match to TRBD2 covers 9 bases. Unmatched junction bases numbered 12, after V lost 5 bases and J lost 10 bases. CDR3 length: 15 residues. Germline CDR1 SEHNR, CDR2 FQNEAQ (reference sequence). The CDR3 nucleotides are TGTGCCAGCAGCCGAAACGCGGGGGGGCCTGGAGAGCAGTTCTTC. It codes for CASSRNAGGPGEQFF.

This clonotype was seen repeatedly, ten times or more. This chain uses TRBV6-1 with TRBJ1-5; tentatively, D is TRBD1 (6 bases). This CDR3 has 15 amino acids. Germline CDR1 and CDR2: MNHNS and SASEGT. V lost 5 bases to trimming and J lost 0 bases, with 11 bases between them. The CDR3 sequence: CASSPGQNSNQPQHF. The CDR3 DNA is TGTGCCAGCAGTCCAGGACAGAATAGCAATCAGCCCCAGCATTTT.

This clonotype was counted at least ten times. The V gene is TRBV7-8, the J gene TRBJ2-7; a possible D gene is TRBD1 (5 bases). Trimming removed 1 base from V and 2 bases from J, with 9 bases in between. This CDR3 comprises 14 residues. The V gene's germline CDR1 is SGHVS and CDR2 FQNEAQ. The CDR3 DNA sequence: TGTGCCAGCAGCTTAGAGCCAGGGCCCTACGAGCAGTACTTC. It specifies CASSLEPGPYEQYF.

The chain combines TRBV7-9 with TRBJ1-2; D uncertain. The V end lost 5 bases, the J end lost 7 bases, and 14 bases lay between the germline ends. Germline V gene data show CDR1 as SEHNR and CDR2 as FQNEAQ (reference sequence). The CDR3 is made up of 13 amino acids. The CDR3 region has the DNA TGTGCCAGCAGCGATAAGACTTACGGTGGCTACACCTTC. Amino acid sequence: CASSDKTYGGYTF.

V usage is TRBV6-1 and J usage is TRBJ1-5; 9 positions agree with TRBD1. The germline gives CDR1 MNHNS, CDR2 SASEGT. There are 15 residues in the CDR3. Germline trimming cut 8 bases from V and 1 base from J; bases unmatched to any gene: 6. CDR3 amino acids: CASYATGGSNQPQHF. The CDR3 nucleotides read TGTGCCAGCTATGCGACAGGGGGAAGCAATCAGCCCCAGCATTTT.

This sequence joins TRBV5-6 and TRBJ1-5; TRBD1 matches at 11 bases. CDR3 length: 17 residues. V shed 2 bases, J shed 1 base, and the junction held 5 bases outside the gene matches. From germline, CDR1 is SGHDT and CDR2 YYEEEE. The CDR3 protein is CASSFRTGGSSNQPQHF. Written as DNA, the CDR3 is TGTGCCAGCAGCTTCAGGACAGGGGGCTCAAGCAATCAGCCCCAGCATTTT.

In the case of this clonotype: This may be a read error: a much more frequent sequence differs by one nucleotide. The chain uses TRBV12-3 or TRBV12-4 and TRBJ1-1; 9 bases match TRBD1. The CDR3 contains 17 residues. The CDR3 sequence is CVSSLAADRGENTEAFF. The CDR3, as DNA: TGTGTCAGCAGTTTAGCGGCGGACAGGGGTGAGAACACTGAAGCTTTCTTT.

In its sample, this clonotype was seen many times. This sequence joins TRBV7-6 and TRBJ2-3; D could derive from TRBD1 or TRBD2 (5 bases each). The germline CDR1 and CDR2 sequences are SGHVS and FNYEAQ. The CDR3 is 15 residues long. Trimming took 5 bases from V and 0 from J, leaving 12 bases between them. This chain's CDR3 is CASSPRGGSTDTQYF. The CDR3, as DNA: TGTGCCAGCAGCCCCCGTGGGGGTAGCACAGATACGCAGTATTTT.

In its sample, this clonotype was seen many times. The rearrangement links TRBV20-1 to TRBJ2-5; 8 positions agree with TRBD2. Germline CDR1 and CDR2: DFQATT and SNEGSKA (reference sequence). The CDR3 spans 16 residues. The junction had 11 bases not matched to a gene; V was cut back by 1 base and J by 4 bases. Here the CDR3 DNA reads TGCAGTGCTAGAGGCCTCGAACGGGGGGGCGGAGAGACCCAGTACTTC. Translation: CSARGLERGGGETQYF.

The rearrangement joins TRBV20-1 to TRBJ1-6; D may be TRBD1 (6 bases). V gave up 6 bases and J gave up 6 bases, with 21 bases separating them. Per the germline V gene, CDR1 is DFQATT and CDR2 is SNEGSKA (reference sequence). This CDR3 is built from 16 residues. The CDR3, as DNA: TGCAGTGCCCTGGGGGCCGGAGGATATAGTAATTCACCCCTCCACTTT. Its protein is CSALGAGGYSNSPLHF.

This clonotype was detected many times. The chain has TRBV2 and TRBJ1-5; TRBD1 matches 9 bases. V trimming: 5 bases; J trimming: 2 bases; junction bases outside the gene matches: 13. CDR1 is SNHLY, CDR2 FYNNEI, per germline. The CDR3 is 18 amino acids. The CDR3 DNA reads as TGTGCCAGCAGTCAAACAGGGGGCGAGGAAATGGGCAATCAGCCCCAGCATTTT. Protein: CASSQTGGEEMGNQPQHF.

This clonotype was counted ten times or more. The chain uses TRBV7-9 and TRBJ1-2; D gene unclear. The germline V gene encodes CDR1 SEHNR and CDR2 FQNEAQ (reference sequence). Trimming cost V 6 bases and J 2 bases, with 13 bases left between them. CDR3 length: 14 residues. DNA for the CDR3: TGTGCCAGCAGTGTCGGCAGGAACAACTATGGCTACACCTTC. It yields the protein CASSVGRNNYGYTF.

This clonotype came up many times. The J gene is TRBJ1-6, the V gene TRBV11-1; 9 bases are a match to TRBD1. The CDR3 is 15 residues long. V was pared by 5 bases and J by 8 bases, with 7 bases of the junction left unmatched. CDR1 is SGHAT and CDR2 is FQDESV in the germline V gene (reference sequence). CDR3 region: CASSPHRQGDSPLHF. CDR3 nucleotides: TGTGCCAGCAGCCCTCACCGACAGGGGGATTCACCCCTCCACTTT.

The chain recombines TRBV12-3 or TRBV12-4 with TRBJ2-7; 7 nucleotides align to TRBD1. The CDR3 spans 14 residues. The trim removed 5 bases at V and 6 bases at J, leaving 10 bases unmatched. This chain's CDR3 is CASSVEGGRGEQYF. The CDR3 coding sequence is TGTGCCAGCAGTGTGGAAGGGGGCCGGGGCGAGCAGTACTTC.

This clonotype was seen ten or more times. The chain employs TRBV12-3 or TRBV12-4 and TRBJ1-4, with TRBD1 as a possible D gene (6 bases). V lost 1 base to trimming and J lost 7 bases, with 16 bases between them. The CDR3 is 16 amino acids. CDR3 residues: CASSLDSALRGEKLFF. DNA for the CDR3: TGTGCCAGCAGTTTAGATTCTGCCCTCAGGGGTGAAAAACTGTTTTTT.

The rearrangement uses TRBV10-3 and TRBJ2-6; either TRBD1 or TRBD2 may fit D (5 bases each). Germline lookup yields CDR1 ENHRY and CDR2 SYGVKD. V gave up 4 bases and J gave up 0 bases, with 13 bases separating them. The CDR3 totals 17 residues. CDR3 nucleotide sequence: TGTGCCATCAGTGGTCGGGACGGAAGCTCTGGGGCCAACGTCCTGACTTTC. It translates to CAISGRDGSSGANVLTF.

This chain joins TRBV9 and TRBJ2-5, with TRBD2 identical over 7 bases. With 3 bases clipped from V and 1 base from J, the junction kept 9 bases outside the gene matches. This CDR3 contains 16 residues. Germline V CDR1 and CDR2: SGDLS, YYNGEE. The CDR3 DNA is TGTGCCAGCAGCGAAGGACTAGTTATGACCCAAGAGACCCAGTACTTC. Translated, it gives CASSEGLVMTQETQYF.

This clonotype showed up just a few times. The chain uses TRBV27 and TRBJ2-1; D not resolved. With 2 bases removed from V and 9 bases from J, the gap between germline ends came to 17 bases. CDR3 length: 15 residues. Germline CDR1 and CDR2: MNHEY and SMNVEV (reference sequence). The CDR3 DNA follows: TGTGCCAGCAGTTTAGTGCTTTCAAGGTTCACTGAGCAGTTCTTC. Protein: CASSLVLSRFTEQFF.